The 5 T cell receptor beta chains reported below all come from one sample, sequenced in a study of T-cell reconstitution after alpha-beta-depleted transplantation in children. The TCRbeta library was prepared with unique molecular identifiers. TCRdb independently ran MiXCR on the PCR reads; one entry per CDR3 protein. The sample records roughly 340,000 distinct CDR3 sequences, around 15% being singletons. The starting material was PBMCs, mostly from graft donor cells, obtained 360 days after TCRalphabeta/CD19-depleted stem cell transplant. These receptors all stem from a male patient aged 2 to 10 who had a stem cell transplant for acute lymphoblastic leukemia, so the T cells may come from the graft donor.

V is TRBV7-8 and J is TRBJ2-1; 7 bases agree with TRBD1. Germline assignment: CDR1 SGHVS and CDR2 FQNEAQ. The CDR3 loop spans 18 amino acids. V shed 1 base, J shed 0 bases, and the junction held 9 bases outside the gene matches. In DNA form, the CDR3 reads TGTGCCAGCAGCTTAGGGAACCGAGGGACAGACTCCTACAATGAGCAGTTCTTC. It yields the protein CASSLGNRGTDSYNEQFF.

CDR3 region: CASSLGWLALTSTDTQYF. In nucleotides, the CDR3 is TGTGCCAGCAGCTTAGGCTGGCTAGCGCTGACTAGCACAGATACGCAGTATTTT. The chain is built from TRBV7-2 and TRBJ2-3, with D possibly being TRBD2 (6 bases). Trimming shortened V by 1 base and J by 0 bases, and 17 bases separated the two germline ends. Germline assignment: CDR1 SGHTA and CDR2 FQGNSA. The CDR3 is made up of 18 amino acids. The complete variable domain, with remaining parts taken from reference TRBV7-2 and TRBJ2-3, reads GAGVSQSPSNKVTEKGKDVELRCDPISGHTALYWYRQSLGQGLEFLIYFQGNSAPDKSGLPSDRFSAERTGGSVSTLTIQRTQQEDSAVYLCASSLGWLALTSTDTQYFGPGTRLTVL.

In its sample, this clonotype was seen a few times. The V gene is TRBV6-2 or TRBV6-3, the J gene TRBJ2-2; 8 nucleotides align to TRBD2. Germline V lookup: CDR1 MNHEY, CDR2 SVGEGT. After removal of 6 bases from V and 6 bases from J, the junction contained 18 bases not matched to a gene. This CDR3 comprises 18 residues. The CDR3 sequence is CASSRPGLAGFWPGELFF. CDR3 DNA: TGTGCCAGCAGCCGACCTGGACTAGCCGGGTTCTGGCCCGGGGAGCTGTTTTTT.

The chain's CDR3 is CASSIRTGSGNSPLHF. CDR3 coding DNA: TGTGCCAGTAGTATCCGGACAGGGTCAGGAAATTCACCCCTCCACTTT. The chain employs TRBV19 and TRBJ1-6, with TRBD1 identical over 8 bases. Germline CDR1 reads LNHDA; CDR2 reads SQIVND (reference sequence). CDR3 length equals 16 residues. J lost 7 bases, V lost 3 bases, and 8 bases had no gene match.

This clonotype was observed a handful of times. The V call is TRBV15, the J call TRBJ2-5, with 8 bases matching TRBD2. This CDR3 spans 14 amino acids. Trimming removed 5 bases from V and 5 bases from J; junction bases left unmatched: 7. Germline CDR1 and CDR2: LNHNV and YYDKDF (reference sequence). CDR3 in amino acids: CATSVAGGYETQYF. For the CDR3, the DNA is TGTGCCACCAGCGTGGCGGGAGGATATGAGACCCAGTACTTC. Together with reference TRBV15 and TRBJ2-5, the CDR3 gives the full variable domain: DAMVIQNPRYQVTQFGKPVTLSCSQTLNHNVMYWYQQKSSQAPKLLFHYYDKDFNNEADTPDNFQSRRPNTSFCFLDIRSPGLGDTAMYLCATSVAGGYETQYFGPGTRLLVL.